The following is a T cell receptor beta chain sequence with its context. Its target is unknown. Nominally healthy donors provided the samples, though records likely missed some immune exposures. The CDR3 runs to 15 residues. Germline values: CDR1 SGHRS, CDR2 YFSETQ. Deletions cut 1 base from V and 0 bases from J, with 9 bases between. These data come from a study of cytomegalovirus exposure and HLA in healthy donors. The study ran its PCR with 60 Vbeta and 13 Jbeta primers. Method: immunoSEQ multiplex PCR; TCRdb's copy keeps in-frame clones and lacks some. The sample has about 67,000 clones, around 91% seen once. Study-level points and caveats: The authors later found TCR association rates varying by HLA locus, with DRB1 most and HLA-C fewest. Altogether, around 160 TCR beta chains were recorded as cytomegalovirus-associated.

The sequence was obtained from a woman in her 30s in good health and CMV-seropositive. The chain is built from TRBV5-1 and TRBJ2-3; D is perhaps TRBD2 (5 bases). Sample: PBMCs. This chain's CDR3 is CASSLIRTSTDTQYF. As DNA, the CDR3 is TGCGCCAGCAGCTTGATCCGGACTAGCACAGATACGCAGTATTTT.